This T cell receptor beta chain emerged from a study of metastatic and nonmetastatic thyroid tumors. The CDR3 sequence is 11 residues long. V was shortened by 6 bases and J by 8 bases, with 11 bases between the two germline ends. Germline values: CDR1 SGHDT, CDR2 YYEEEE. Through MiXCR, TCRdb re-clonotyped the PCR reads. The sample has tens of thousands of clones; roughly a sixth are singletons. This clone was recorded at least ten times. Different DNA sequences within this sample yield the same CDR3. Thyroid surgery took place with no prior treatment in any patient. The sequenced sample was blood. The rearrangement joins TRBV5-6 to TRBJ1-1, with D uncertain. The receptor's source is a male donor with papillary thyroid cancer or a benign thyroid nodule (not recorded which). Some clones in this sample may be carry-over from other donors' samples. The CDR3: CASNSRTEAFF. Written as DNA, the CDR3 is TGTGCCAGCAACTCGAGGACCGAAGCTTTCTTT.